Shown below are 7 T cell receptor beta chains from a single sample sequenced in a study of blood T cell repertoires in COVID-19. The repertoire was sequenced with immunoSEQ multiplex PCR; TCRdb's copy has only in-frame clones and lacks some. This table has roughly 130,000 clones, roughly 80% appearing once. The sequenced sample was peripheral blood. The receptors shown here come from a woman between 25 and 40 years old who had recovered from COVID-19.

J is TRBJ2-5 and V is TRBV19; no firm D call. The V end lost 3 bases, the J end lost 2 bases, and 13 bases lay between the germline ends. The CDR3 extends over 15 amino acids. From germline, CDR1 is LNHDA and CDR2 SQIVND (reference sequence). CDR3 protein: CASSMTTDWQETQYF. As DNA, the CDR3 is TGTGCCAGTAGTATGACCACCGACTGGCAAGAGACCCAGTACTTC.

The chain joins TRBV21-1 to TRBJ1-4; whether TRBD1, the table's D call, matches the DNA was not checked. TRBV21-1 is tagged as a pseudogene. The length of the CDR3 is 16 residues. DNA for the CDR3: TGTGCCAGCAGCAAAGTTCAGGGGGCAACTAATGAAAAACTGTTTTTT. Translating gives CASSKVQGATNEKLFF.

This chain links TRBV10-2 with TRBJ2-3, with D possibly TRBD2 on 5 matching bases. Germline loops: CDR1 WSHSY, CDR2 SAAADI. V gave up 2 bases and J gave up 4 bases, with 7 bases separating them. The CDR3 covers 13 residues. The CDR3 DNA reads TGCGCCAGCAGTGAGGAGAGGGCAGATACGCAGTATTTT. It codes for CASSEERADTQYF.

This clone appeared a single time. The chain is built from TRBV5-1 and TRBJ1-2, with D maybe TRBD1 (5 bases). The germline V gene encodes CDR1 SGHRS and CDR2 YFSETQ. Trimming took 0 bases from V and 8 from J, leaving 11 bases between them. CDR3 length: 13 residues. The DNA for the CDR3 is TGCGCCAGCAGCTTGGAACAGGTGGGGGGCTACACCTTC. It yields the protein CASSLEQVGGYTF.

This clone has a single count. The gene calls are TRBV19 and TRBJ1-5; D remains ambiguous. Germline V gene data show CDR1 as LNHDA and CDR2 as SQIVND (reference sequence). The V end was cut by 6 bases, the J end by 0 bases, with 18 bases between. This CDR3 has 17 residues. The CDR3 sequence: CASSERPGGNSNQPQHF. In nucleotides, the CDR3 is TGTGCCAGTAGCGAAAGACCAGGAGGGAATAGCAATCAGCCCCAGCATTTT.

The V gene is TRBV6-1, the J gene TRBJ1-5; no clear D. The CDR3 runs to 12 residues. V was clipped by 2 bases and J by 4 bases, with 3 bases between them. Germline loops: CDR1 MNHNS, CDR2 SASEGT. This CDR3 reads CASSELNQPQHF. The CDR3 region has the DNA TGTGCCAGCAGTGAATTAAATCAGCCCCAGCATTTT.

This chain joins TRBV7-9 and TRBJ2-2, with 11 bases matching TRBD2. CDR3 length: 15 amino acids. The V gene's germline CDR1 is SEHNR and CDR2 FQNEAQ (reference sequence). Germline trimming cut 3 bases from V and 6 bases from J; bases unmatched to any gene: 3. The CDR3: CASSFLAGGSGELFF. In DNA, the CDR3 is TGTGCCAGCAGCTTTCTAGCGGGAGGTTCCGGGGAGCTGTTTTTT.